The T cell receptor beta chain described here comes from a study of tumor-infiltrating lymphocytes in localized non-small cell lung cancer. Study information: Several tumor histologies, both smoking statuses, and some post-neoadjuvant chemotherapy samples were included. Study-wide findings and caveats: Different pieces of the same tissue were used for each assay. Tumor T-cell fraction from TCR sequencing was not associated with recurrence-free survival (p = 0.61).

The data were produced by immunoSEQ multiplex PCR, yet TCRdb's version contains in-frame clones alone and is incomplete. The top ten clones hold about 15% of a sample with around 8,900 clones, roughly 70% of them seen once. This CDR3 has 12 amino acids. CDR1 LGHNA and CDR2 YSLEER come from the germline V gene. Comment on this clone: Its matching antigen is unknown. Compared with germline, one end of the junction differs, possibly owing to a read error.

The sample comprised lung tumor tissue. This sequence joins TRBV4-3 and TRBJ1-1, with D possibly being TRBD1 (6 bases). The TCR originated in a human donor with non-small cell lung cancer. The CDR3 nucleotides are TGCGCCAGCAGCCAAGGGGGCAGGGGCTCCTTATTT. Amino acids: CASSQGGRGSLF.